Sequencing of this TCR beta chain was carried out in a study of blood T cell repertoires in COVID-19. Study-wide background: PBMCs, B-cell-depleted T cells, or T cells were the source of the cDNA or gDNA that made up the material.

Authors' processing steps: The authors estimated nucleated cell counts from reference gene primer amplification. Assay: immunoSEQ multiplex PCR; the TCRdb copy retains only in-frame clones and omits some. Clonal size and the V and J genes are those of that table, whereas D and trimming came from the DNA. The sample includes approximately 160,000 clones, almost 85% of them seen just once. The CDR3 extends over 15 amino acids. Trimming took off 1 base at V and 15 bases at J, with 22 bases between the two ends. Germline-derived CDR1 and CDR2 are SGHDN and FVKESK. J is TRBJ2-1 and V is TRBV14; D is possibly TRBD2 (6 bases). Material: peripheral blood. The sequence was obtained from a man aged 35-49 years who had recovered from COVID-19. CDR3 region: CASSQVRDRVRETFF. Here the CDR3 DNA reads TGTGCCAGCAGCCAAGTCCGGGACCGCGTTCGGGAGACGTTCTTC.